The 20 T cell receptor beta chains reported below all come from one sample, sequenced in a study of shared clonotypes between healthy human individuals. The protocol was immunoSEQ multiplex PCR, while the TCRdb copy is restricted to in-frame clones and leaves out a portion. This sample yields 1,400,000 or so clones, of which 98% to 99% are seen a single time; about 0.34% belongs to the top ten. Sequenced material: naive CD4+ T cells sorted from blood. The subset denotes: CD45RA+ positively selected. The receptors were gathered from a man aged 25 to 40 in good health.

The chain carries TRBV6-1 and TRBJ2-3; 10 bases are shared with TRBD2. Germline lookup yields CDR1 MNHNS and CDR2 SASEGT. J lost 2 bases, V lost 4 bases, and 3 bases had no gene match. The CDR3 runs 15 residues. The DNA for the CDR3 is TGTGCCAGCAGTGGTAGCGGGAGGATCACAGATACGCAGTATTTT. Translation gives CASSGSGRITDTQYF.

The V gene is TRBV28, the J gene TRBJ2-7; 11 bases align to TRBD2. Trimming took 10 bases from V and 3 from J; bases not matched to a gene: 8. Germline-derived CDR1 and CDR2 are MDHEN and SYDVKM. The CDR3 is 14 amino acids. CDR3 DNA sequence: TGTGCCATCGCAACTAGCGGGGGAATCTACGAGCAGTACTTC. Its translation is CAIATSGGIYEQYF.

V gene TRBV6-4 combines with J gene TRBJ1-1, with TRBD1 matching over 8 bases. This CDR3 spans 17 amino acids. V dropped 5 bases and J dropped 4; count of bases not matched to a gene: 15. Germline V gene lookup returns CDR1 MRHNA and CDR2 SNTAGT. For the CDR3, the DNA is TGTGCCAGCAGTCCTACCCCCTACAGGGGGGGGTCCACTGAAGCTTTCTTT. Its translation: CASSPTPYRGGSTEAFF.

This rearrangement joins TRBV5-4 to TRBJ2-7; D assignment may be TRBD1 or TRBD2 (5 bases each). V dropped 4 bases and J dropped 6 bases, with 14 bases sitting between them. Per germline, CDR1 SGHNT and CDR2 YYREEE (reference sequence). The CDR3 totals 13 residues. The CDR3 nucleotides read TGTGCCAGCAGCCTGGGACCGCTTAGCGAGCAGTACTTC. Translation gives CASSLGPLSEQYF.

The V gene is TRBV5-4, the J gene TRBJ2-2; TRBD1 agrees at 8 bases. The V segment lost 5 bases and the J segment 7 bases; nucleotides outside the gene matches: 7. Germline V lookup: CDR1 SGHNT, CDR2 YYREEE (reference sequence). The CDR3 spans 14 residues. This CDR3 is CASRPGTGIGELFF. The CDR3 DNA reads as TGTGCCAGCAGGCCCGGGACAGGAATCGGGGAGCTGTTTTTT.

In this sample, this clone turned up once. Other DNA sequences in this sample translate to the same CDR3. The rearrangement joins TRBV19 to TRBJ2-7, with 7 bases that match TRBD1. Germline trimming cut 2 bases from V and 1 base from J; bases unmatched to any gene: 2. This CDR3 has 14 amino acids. The germline V gene encodes CDR1 LNHDA and CDR2 SQIVND (reference sequence). CDR3 residues: CASSIRGPSYEQYF. CDR3 bases: TGTGCCAGTAGTATAAGGGGGCCGTCCTACGAGCAGTACTTC.

V and J are TRBV25-1 and TRBJ1-2; 10 positions match TRBD1. V lost 6 bases, J lost 7 bases, and 5 bases stayed unmatched. The CDR3 has 13 amino acids. Germline-derived CDR1 and CDR2 are MGHDK and SYGVNS. CDR3 in DNA: TGTGCCAGCAGCGGGACAGGGGAAGGTGGCTACACCTTC. It encodes CASSGTGEGGYTF.

The gene calls are TRBV29-1 and TRBJ2-1, with 10 bases lining up with TRBD2. Trimming took 4 bases from V and 0 from J; bases not matched to a gene: 12. Germline V gene sequence: CDR1 SQVTM, CDR2 ANQGSEA. The CDR3 contains 18 residues. CDR3 in amino acids: CSVGAWTSGKSSYNEQFF. In DNA form, the CDR3 reads TGCAGCGTTGGGGCCTGGACTAGCGGAAAGAGCTCCTACAATGAGCAGTTCTTC.

This sequence joins TRBV7-9 and TRBJ2-7, with D possibly TRBD2 on 5 matching bases. The CDR3 is made up of 16 amino acids. The V gene's germline CDR1 is SEHNR and CDR2 FQNEAQ (reference sequence). V lost 5 bases to trimming and J lost 4 bases, with 21 bases between them. As DNA, the CDR3 is TGTGCCAGCAGCCCGTTGCCCCGCGGACGGACTTACGAGCAGTACTTC. This encodes CASSPLPRGRTYEQYF.

This chain uses TRBV6-6 with TRBJ2-7, with 9 bases that match TRBD1. V lost 2 bases and J lost 3; bases outside the gene matches: 8. The CDR3 sequence is 16 residues long. Germline V gene data show CDR1 as MNHNY and CDR2 as SVGAGI (reference sequence). This chain's CDR3 is CASSYSSWGQGYEQYF. The CDR3 bases are TGTGCCAGCAGTTACAGTAGTTGGGGACAGGGCTACGAGCAGTACTTC.

This chain joins TRBV14 and TRBJ1-5; D remains ambiguous. Germline CDR1 and CDR2: SGHDN and FVKESK. V was cut by 0 bases and J by 5 bases, with 5 bases left in between. The length of the CDR3 is 13 residues. The CDR3 loop is CASSQEIHQPQHF. For the CDR3, the DNA is TGTGCCAGCAGCCAAGAAATACATCAGCCCCAGCATTTT.

The chain uses TRBV11-2 and TRBJ2-1; no definite D call. Germline lookup yields CDR1 SGHAT and CDR2 FQNNGV. The CDR3 runs 13 residues. The ends were cut back, 1 base at V and 6 bases at J, with 7 bases in the middle. Here the CDR3 DNA reads TGTGCCAGCAGCTTAGGAGCTTCCAATGAGCAGTTCTTC. It translates to CASSLGASNEQFF.

This chain uses TRBV7-2 with TRBJ2-1; 7 nucleotides match TRBD2. The length of the CDR3 is 16 residues. The germline V gene has CDR1 SGHTA and CDR2 FQGNSA. V lost 0 bases, J lost 9 bases, and 11 bases stayed unmatched. The CDR3 spells CASSLAPAGVPSEQFF. The CDR3, as DNA: TGTGCCAGCAGCTTAGCGCCGGCGGGAGTCCCTTCTGAGCAGTTCTTC. The variable domain in full, with the rest retrieved from reference TRBV7-2 and TRBJ2-1, is GAGVSQSPSNKVTEKGKDVELRCDPISGHTALYWYRQSLGQGLEFLIYFQGNSAPDKSGLPSDRFSAERTGGSVSTLTIQRTQQEDSAVYLCASSLAPAGVPSEQFFGPGTRLTVL.

This chain joins TRBV14 and TRBJ2-7, with D possibly being TRBD1 or TRBD2 (5 bases each). V was trimmed by 4 bases and J by 6 bases, leaving 10 bases between them. CDR3 length equals 12 residues. Germline CDR1 and CDR2: SGHDN and FVKESK. CDR3 nucleotides: TGTGCCAGCAGCCTGTGGGGGAGCGAGCAGTACTTC. This codes for CASSLWGSEQYF.

V is TRBV6-1 and J is TRBJ2-7; TRBD2 matches at 11 bases. Germline assignment: CDR1 MNHNS and CDR2 SASEGT. The J segment lost 2 bases and the V segment lost 4 bases, leaving 4 bases of the junction unmatched. CDR3 length: 15 amino acids. CDR3 sequence: CASSATSGVPYEQYF. The CDR3 coding sequence is TGTGCCAGCAGTGCGACTAGCGGGGTTCCCTACGAGCAGTACTTC.

V is TRBV18 and J is TRBJ2-3, with no clear D. The V end lost 6 bases, the J end lost 7 bases, and 11 bases lay between the germline ends. CDR1 is KGHSH, CDR2 LQKENI, per germline. The CDR3 has 12 residues. The CDR3 nucleotides read TGTGCCAGCTCCCCCGGCGGAAATACGCAGTATTTT. Amino acid sequence: CASSPGGNTQYF.

With respect to this clone: Other DNA sequences in this specimen translate into the identical CDR3. The gene calls are TRBV2 and TRBJ1-1; D unresolved. CDR3 length: 12 amino acids. Germline V gene sequence: CDR1 SNHLY, CDR2 FYNNEI. V was shortened by 6 bases and J by 1 base, with 6 bases between the two germline ends. CDR3 nucleotides: TGTGCCAGCAGGCTAGGGAACACTGAAGCTTTCTTT. Translated: CASRLGNTEAFF.

This chain joins TRBV2 and TRBJ2-1; D call uncertain. CDR1 is SNHLY and CDR2 is FYNNEI in the germline V gene. The CDR3 is 14 amino acids. The ends were cut back, 6 bases at V and 5 bases at J, with 14 bases in the middle. The CDR3 here is CASRPRTSDNEQFF. DNA of the CDR3: TGTGCCAGCAGACCCAGGACGTCCGACAATGAGCAGTTCTTC.

J is TRBJ2-7 and V is TRBV2; the D gene is possibly TRBD2 (7 bases). Trimming took 5 bases from V and 6 from J, leaving 14 bases between them. Germline V lookup: CDR1 SNHLY, CDR2 FYNNEI. The CDR3 has 13 amino acids. Here the CDR3 reads CASSFLGGGEQYF. CDR3 DNA sequence: TGTGCCAGCAGTTTCTTGGGAGGGGGCGAGCAGTACTTC.

The chain recombines TRBV11-2 with TRBJ2-1, with D unclear. This CDR3 spans 15 amino acids. Germline V CDR1 and CDR2: SGHAT, FQNNGV. V shed 1 base and J shed 1 base, with 8 bases lying between them. CDR3 nucleotide sequence: TGTGCCAGCAGCTTAGTAAGCAGTTCCTACAATGAGCAGTTCTTC. It yields the protein CASSLVSSSYNEQFF.